This T cell receptor beta chain was recorded in a study of T cell responses to AZD1222 COVID-19 vaccine. Measured with immunoSEQ multiplex PCR; TCRdb has only the in-frame clones, and not every one. Here the sample spans 15,000 to 17,000 clones, roughly 90% being singletons. In this sample, this clone turned up a few times. V lost 4 bases, J lost 4 bases, and 3 bases stayed unmatched. In germline, CDR1 is SGHTA, CDR2 FQGNSA. This CDR3 region has 13 residues. The sequencing here drew on peripheral blood, taken 28 days after the second AZD1222 dose. The receptor's source is an adult who received the AZD1222 COVID-19 vaccine. V is TRBV7-2 and J is TRBJ2-7; 8 nucleotides agree with TRBD1. CDR3 bases: TGTGCCAGCAGCTCGTACAGGGGGTACGAGCAGTACTTC. It yields the protein CASSSYRGYEQYF. The full variable domain, rest sourced from reference TRBV7-2 and TRBJ2-7, is GAGVSQSPSNKVTEKGKDVELRCDPISGHTALYWYRQSLGQGLEFLIYFQGNSAPDKSGLPSDRFSAERTGGSVSTLTIQRTQQEDSAVYLCASSSYRGYEQYFGPGTRLTVT.